This T cell receptor (beta chain) was retrieved from a study of spatial heterogeneity in lung cancer. The time point was: sample taken at primary tumor resection. Sequencing of whole RNA from tumor, nontumor lung or frozen PBMC involved no sorting. The donors were about 72 patients with non-small cell lung cancer that was early-stage and untreated. TCRdb processed the 5' RACE reads anew with MiXCR; each CDR3 protein has one entry. The sample holds 35,000 to 55,000 distinct CDR3 sequences, around 7.1% seen once. V shed 5 bases and J shed 10 bases, with 12 bases lying between them. The CDR3 consists of 13 residues. This clonotype was counted at least ten times.

The J gene is TRBJ1-6, the V gene TRBV12-3 or TRBV12-4, with D tentatively TRBD1 (5 bases). This receptor was identified in a female donor with early-stage non-small cell lung cancer. The material sequenced was PBMCs, taken at surgery. The CDR3: CASSRGGDSPLHF. Written as DNA, the CDR3 is TGTGCCAGCAGTCGCGGGGGGGACTCACCCCTCCACTTT.